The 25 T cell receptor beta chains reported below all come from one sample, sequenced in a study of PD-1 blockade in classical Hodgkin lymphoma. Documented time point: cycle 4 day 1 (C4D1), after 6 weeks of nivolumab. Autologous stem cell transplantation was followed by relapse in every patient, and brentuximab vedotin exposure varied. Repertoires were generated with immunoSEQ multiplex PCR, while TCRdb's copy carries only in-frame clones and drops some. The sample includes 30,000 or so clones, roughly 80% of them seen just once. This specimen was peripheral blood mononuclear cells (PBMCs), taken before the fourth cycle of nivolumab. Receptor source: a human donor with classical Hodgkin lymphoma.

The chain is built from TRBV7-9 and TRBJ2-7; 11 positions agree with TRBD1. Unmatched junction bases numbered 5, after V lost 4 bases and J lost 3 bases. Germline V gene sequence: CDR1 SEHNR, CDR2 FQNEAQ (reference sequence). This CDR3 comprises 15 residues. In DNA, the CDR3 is TGTGCCAGCAGCTCCCCGGACAGGGGGCACTACGAGCAGTACTTC. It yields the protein CASSSPDRGHYEQYF.

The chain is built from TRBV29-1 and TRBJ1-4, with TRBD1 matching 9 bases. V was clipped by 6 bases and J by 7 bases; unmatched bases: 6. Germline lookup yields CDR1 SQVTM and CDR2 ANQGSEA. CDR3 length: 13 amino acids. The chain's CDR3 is CSVGQGGFEKLFF. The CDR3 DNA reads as TGCAGCGTGGGACAGGGAGGATTTGAAAAACTGTTTTTT.

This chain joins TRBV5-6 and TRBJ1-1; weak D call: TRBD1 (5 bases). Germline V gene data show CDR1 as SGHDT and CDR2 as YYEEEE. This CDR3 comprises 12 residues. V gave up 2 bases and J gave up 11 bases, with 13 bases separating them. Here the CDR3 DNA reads TGTGCCAGCAGCTTTCCCGGGGGGGAGGCTTTCTTT. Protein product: CASSFPGGEAFF. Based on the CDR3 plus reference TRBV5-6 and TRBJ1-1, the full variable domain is DAGVTQSPTHLIKTRGQQVTLRCSPKSGHDTVSWYQQALGQGPQFIFQYYEEEERQRGNFPDRFSGHQFPNYSSELNVNALLLGDSALYLCASSFPGGEAFFGQGTRLTVV.

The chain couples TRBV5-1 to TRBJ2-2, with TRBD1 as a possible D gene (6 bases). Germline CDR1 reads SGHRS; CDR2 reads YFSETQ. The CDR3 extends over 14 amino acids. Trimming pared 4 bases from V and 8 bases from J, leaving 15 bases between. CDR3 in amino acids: CASSPGTQKGELFF. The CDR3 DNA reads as TGCGCCAGCAGCCCCGGGACACAAAAGGGGGAGCTGTTTTTT.

CDR3 protein: CASSLTGGYNEQFF. The DNA for the CDR3 is TGCGCCAGCAGCTTGACGGGGGGGTACAATGAGCAGTTCTTC. The V gene is TRBV5-1, the J gene TRBJ2-1; 8 bases agree with TRBD2. V was pared by 1 base and J by 4 bases, with 1 base of the junction left unmatched. The CDR3 sequence is 14 residues long. CDR1 is SGHRS, CDR2 YFSETQ, per germline.

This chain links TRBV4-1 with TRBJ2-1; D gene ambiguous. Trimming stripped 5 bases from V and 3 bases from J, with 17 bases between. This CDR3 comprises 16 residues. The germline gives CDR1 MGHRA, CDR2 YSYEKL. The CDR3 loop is CASSTLMRFRYNEQFF. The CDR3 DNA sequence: TGCGCCAGCAGCACTTTAATGCGGTTTCGCTACAATGAGCAGTTCTTC.

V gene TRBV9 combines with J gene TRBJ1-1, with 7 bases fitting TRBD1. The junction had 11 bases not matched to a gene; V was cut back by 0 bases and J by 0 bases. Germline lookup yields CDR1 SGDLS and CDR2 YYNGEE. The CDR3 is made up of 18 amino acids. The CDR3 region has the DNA TGTGCCAGCAGCGTAGGGAGGGGGCAAGGGGGAATGAACACTGAAGCTTTCTTT. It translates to CASSVGRGQGGMNTEAFF.

CDR3 DNA: TGTGCCAGCAGTTACTCTGCGGAGGCTCTCTACTACGAGCAGTACTTC. It specifies CASSYSAEALYYEQYF. The gene calls are TRBV6-6 and TRBJ2-7, with D possibly matching TRBD2 (5 bases). V lost 0 bases and J lost 3, with 15 bases in between. CDR3 length equals 16 residues. Germline V gives CDR1 MNHNY, CDR2 SVGAGI (reference sequence).

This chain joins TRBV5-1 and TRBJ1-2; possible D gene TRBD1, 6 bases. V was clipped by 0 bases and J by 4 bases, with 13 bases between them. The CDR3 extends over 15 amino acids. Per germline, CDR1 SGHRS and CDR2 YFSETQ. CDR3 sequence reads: CASSLEQGSTYGYTF. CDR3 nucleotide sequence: TGCGCCAGCAGCTTGGAACAGGGCTCCACCTATGGCTACACCTTC. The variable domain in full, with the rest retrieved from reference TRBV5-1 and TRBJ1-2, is KAGVTQTPRYLIKTRGQQVTLSCSPISGHRSVSWYQQTPGQGLQFLFEYFSETQRNKGNFPGRFSGRQFSNSRSEMNVSTLELGDSALYLCASSLEQGSTYGYTFGSGTRLTVV.

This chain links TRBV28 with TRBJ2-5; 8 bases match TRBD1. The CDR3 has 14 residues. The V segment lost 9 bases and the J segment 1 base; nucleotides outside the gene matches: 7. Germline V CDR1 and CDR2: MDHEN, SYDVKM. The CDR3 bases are TGTGCCAGTAGATCCGGACAGGGCCAAGAGACCCAGTACTTC. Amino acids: CASRSGQGQETQYF.

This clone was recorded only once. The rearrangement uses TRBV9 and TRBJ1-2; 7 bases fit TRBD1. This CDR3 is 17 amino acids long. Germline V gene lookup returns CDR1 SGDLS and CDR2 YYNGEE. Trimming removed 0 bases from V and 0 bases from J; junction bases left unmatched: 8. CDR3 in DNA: TGTGCCAGCAGCGTAGAGAACAGGGGAATCTCTAACTATGGCTACACCTTC. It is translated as CASSVENRGISNYGYTF.

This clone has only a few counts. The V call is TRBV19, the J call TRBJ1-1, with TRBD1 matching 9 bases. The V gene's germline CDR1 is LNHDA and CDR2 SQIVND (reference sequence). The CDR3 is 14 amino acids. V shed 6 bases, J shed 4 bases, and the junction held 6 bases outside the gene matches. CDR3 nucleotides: TGTGCCAGTAGACGGGACAGGGTCTCCACTGAAGCTTTCTTT. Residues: CASRRDRVSTEAFF.

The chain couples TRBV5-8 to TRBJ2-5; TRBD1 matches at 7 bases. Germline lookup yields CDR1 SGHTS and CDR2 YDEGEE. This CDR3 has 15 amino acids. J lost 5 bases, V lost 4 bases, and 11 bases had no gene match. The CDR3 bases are TGTGCCAGCAGCATGGGACAGAAGGATGGGGAGACCCAGTACTTC. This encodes CASSMGQKDGETQYF.

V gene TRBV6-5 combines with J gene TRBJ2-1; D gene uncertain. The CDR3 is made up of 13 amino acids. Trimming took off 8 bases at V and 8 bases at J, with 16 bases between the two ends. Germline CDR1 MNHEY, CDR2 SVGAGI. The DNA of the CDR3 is TGTGCCAGCCAAAAGACGATCTGGGATGAGCAGTTCTTC. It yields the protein CASQKTIWDEQFF.

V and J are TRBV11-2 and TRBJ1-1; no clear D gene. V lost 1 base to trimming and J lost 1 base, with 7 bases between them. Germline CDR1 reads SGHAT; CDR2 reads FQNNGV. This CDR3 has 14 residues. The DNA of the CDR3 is TGTGCCAGCAGCTTAGGTCGGAGGAACACTGAAGCTTTCTTT. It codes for CASSLGRRNTEAFF. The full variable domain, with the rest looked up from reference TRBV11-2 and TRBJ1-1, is EAGVAQSPRYKIIEKRQSVAFWCNPISGHATLYWYQQILGQGPKLLIQFQNNGVVDDSQLPKDRFSAERLKGVDSTLKIQPAKLEDSAVYLCASSLGRRNTEAFFGQGTRLTVV.

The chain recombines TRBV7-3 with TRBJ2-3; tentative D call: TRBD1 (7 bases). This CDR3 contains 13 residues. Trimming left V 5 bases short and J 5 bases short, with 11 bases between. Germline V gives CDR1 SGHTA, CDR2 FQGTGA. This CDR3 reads CASSDQGGDTQYF. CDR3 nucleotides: TGTGCCAGCAGCGACCAGGGGGGAGATACGCAGTATTTT. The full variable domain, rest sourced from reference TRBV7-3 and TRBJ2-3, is GAGVSQTPSNKVTEKGKYVELRCDPISGHTALYWYRQSLGQGPEFLIYFQGTGAADDSGLPNDRFFAVRPEGSVSTLKIQRTERGDSAVYLCASSDQGGDTQYFGPGTRLTVL.

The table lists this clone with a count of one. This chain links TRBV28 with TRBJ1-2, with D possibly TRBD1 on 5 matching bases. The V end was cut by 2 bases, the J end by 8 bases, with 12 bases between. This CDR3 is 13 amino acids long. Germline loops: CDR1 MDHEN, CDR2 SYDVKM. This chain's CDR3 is CASSLKGFNGYTF. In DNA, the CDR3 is TGTGCCAGCAGTTTAAAGGGGTTTAACGGCTACACCTTC.

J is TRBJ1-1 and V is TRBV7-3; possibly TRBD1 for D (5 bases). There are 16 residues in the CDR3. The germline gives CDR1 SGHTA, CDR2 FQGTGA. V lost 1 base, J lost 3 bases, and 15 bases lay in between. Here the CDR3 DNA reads TGTGCCAGCAGCTTAATACGTGAGGAAGGGGACACTGAAGCTTTCTTT. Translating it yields CASSLIREEGDTEAFF.

The CDR3 sequence: CASSLTRLDEQFF. The CDR3 nucleotides are TGTGCCAGCAGCTTAACGCGGCTGGATGAGCAGTTCTTC. The chain links TRBV7-3 to TRBJ2-1, with no clear D. Germline V gene data show CDR1 as SGHTA and CDR2 as FQGTGA. V lost 0 bases and J lost 8, with 8 bases in between. CDR3 length: 13 amino acids.

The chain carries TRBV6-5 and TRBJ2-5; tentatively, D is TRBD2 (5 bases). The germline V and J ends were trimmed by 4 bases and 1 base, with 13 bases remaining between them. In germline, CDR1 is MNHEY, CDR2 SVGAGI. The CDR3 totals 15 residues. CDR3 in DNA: TGTGCCAGCAGTTTTACCTACGGGATCCAAGAGACCCAGTACTTC. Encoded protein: CASSFTYGIQETQYF.

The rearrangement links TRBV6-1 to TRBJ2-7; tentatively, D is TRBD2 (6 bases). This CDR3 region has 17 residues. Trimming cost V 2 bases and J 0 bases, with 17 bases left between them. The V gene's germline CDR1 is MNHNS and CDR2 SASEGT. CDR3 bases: TGTGCCAGCAGTGAACTCGGGCGGAGGGCGAGCTCCTACGAGCAGTACTTC. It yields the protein CASSELGRRASSYEQYF.

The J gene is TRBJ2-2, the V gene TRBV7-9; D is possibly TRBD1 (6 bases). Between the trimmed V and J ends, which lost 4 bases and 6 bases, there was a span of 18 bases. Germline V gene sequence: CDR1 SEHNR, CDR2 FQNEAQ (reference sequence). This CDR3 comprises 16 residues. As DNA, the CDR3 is TGTGCCAGCAGCTCCCCGGGGCAGGGGTACGCCGGGGAGCTGTTTTTT. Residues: CASSSPGQGYAGELFF.

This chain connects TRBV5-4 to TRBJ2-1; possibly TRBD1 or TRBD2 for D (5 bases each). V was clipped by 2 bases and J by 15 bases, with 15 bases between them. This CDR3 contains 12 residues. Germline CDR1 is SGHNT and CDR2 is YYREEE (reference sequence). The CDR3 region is CASSFEGNWGFF. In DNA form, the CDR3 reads TGTGCCAGCAGCTTTGAGGGGAATTGGGGGTTCTTC.

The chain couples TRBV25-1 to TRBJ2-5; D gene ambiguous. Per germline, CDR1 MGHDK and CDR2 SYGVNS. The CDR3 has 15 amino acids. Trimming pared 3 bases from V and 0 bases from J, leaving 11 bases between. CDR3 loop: CASSEVRLYQETQYF. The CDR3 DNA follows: TGTGCCAGCAGTGAGGTACGGTTGTACCAAGAGACCCAGTACTTC.

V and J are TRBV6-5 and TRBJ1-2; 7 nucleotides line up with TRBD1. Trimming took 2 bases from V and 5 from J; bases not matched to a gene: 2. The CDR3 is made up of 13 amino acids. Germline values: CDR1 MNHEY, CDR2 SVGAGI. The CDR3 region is CASSYDRVYGYTF. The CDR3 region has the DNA TGTGCCAGCAGTTACGACAGGGTGTATGGCTACACCTTC.